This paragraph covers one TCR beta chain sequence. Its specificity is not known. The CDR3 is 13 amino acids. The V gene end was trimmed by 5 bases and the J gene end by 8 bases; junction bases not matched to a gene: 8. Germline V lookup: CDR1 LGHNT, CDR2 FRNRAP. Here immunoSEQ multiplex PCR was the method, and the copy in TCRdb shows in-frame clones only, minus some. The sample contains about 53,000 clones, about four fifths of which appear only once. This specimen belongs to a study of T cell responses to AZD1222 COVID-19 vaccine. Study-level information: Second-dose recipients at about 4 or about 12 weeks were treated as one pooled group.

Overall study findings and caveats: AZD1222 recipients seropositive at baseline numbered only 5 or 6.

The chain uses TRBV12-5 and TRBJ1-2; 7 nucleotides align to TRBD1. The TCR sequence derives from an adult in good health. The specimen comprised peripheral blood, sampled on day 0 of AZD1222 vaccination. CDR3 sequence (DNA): TGTGCTAGTGGTCTCGGGACAGCGGGCGGCTACACCTTC. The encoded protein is CASGLGTAGGYTF. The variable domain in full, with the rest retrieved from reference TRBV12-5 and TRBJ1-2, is DARVTQTPRHKVTEMGQEVTMRCQPILGHNTVFWYRQTMMQGLELLAYFRNRAPLDDSGMPKDRFSAEMPDATLATLKIQPSEPRDSAVYFCASGLGTAGGYTFGSGTRLTVV.